This T cell receptor beta chain came from a study of blood T cell repertoires in COVID-19. In the study overall: T cells, B-cell-depleted T cells, or PBMCs provided the cDNA or gDNA that served as material.

How the authors handled the data: The authors estimated nucleated cell counts from reference gene primer amplification. TCRdb's table, derived via immunoSEQ multiplex PCR, lists solely in-frame clones and lacks some. V, J and clone size are taken as reported in that table, and D and trimming were inferred from the DNA itself. The sample lists around 230,000 clones; approximately 86% were seen once. The sequenced material came from peripheral blood. This sequence originates from a man in his 60s who had recovered from COVID-19.

Here the CDR3 DNA reads TGTGCCAGCAGAAGAGGAGGAAACGAAAAACTGTTTTTT. Translation gives CASRRGGNEKLFF. The chain couples TRBV9 to TRBJ1-4; D not certain. V was cut by 5 bases and J by 8 bases, with 13 bases left in between. Germline V gives CDR1 SGDLS, CDR2 YYNGEE. This CDR3 has 13 amino acids.